The 22 T cell receptor beta chains listed next were all sequenced from one sample in a study of regulatory T cells in long-lasting Graves disease (dated by TCRdb to 2020 to 2023). Libraries were constructed by multiplex PCR. The sample was run on an Illumina HiSeq 4000. To build TCR beta libraries, CDR3 regions were amplified by Arm-PCR using iRepertoire HTBI primers. Through fastp at Q25 and MiXCR, TCRdb rebuilt clones from the public reads, retaining in-frame beta chains. Identical CDR3 protein sequences are pooled into one entry, listed with their most common genes and DNA. The sample includes roughly 500,000 distinct CDR3 sequences, with approximately 15% observed a single time. The leading ten clones occupy over 7.5% of the sample. Per the publication, the time point label means: newly diagnosed GD, antithyroid drugs for less than 3 months. For both TCR sequencing and RNA sequencing, RNA was extracted from PBMCs in TRIzol.

These records were also assigned to another study, of T cells in Graves' hyperthyroidism and ophthalmopathy.

The sample here was peripheral blood mononuclear cells (PBMCs), taken at new diagnosis, from a patient treated with antithyroid drugs. The receptor set was obtained from a young man with Graves disease. Donor details come from another sample of the same person, matched by shared clones.

This clonotype was counted at least ten times. J is TRBJ2-3 and V is TRBV5-6; 8 bases map to TRBD2. Germline lookup yields CDR1 SGHDT and CDR2 YYEEEE. The CDR3 is made up of 17 amino acids. The J segment lost 2 bases and the V segment lost 0 bases, leaving 8 bases of the junction unmatched. The CDR3 protein is CASSLGSGSTNTDTQYF. CDR3 DNA sequence: TGTGCCAGCAGCTTGGGCAGCGGGAGTACTAACACAGATACGCAGTATTTT.

This clonotype was found many times. The V and J genes are TRBV7-3 and TRBJ1-1; 7 bases match TRBD1. The CDR3 covers 15 residues. Trimming at V came to 4 bases and at J to 4 bases, leaving 9 bases not matched to a gene. Germline lookup yields CDR1 SGHTA and CDR2 FQGTGA. CDR3 loop: CASSSGTAGATEAFF. The CDR3 region has the DNA TGTGCCAGCAGCTCCGGGACAGCAGGGGCCACTGAAGCTTTCTTT.

About this clonotype: At one end, the junction sequence differs from germline, possibly due to a read error. This rearrangement joins TRBV29-1 to TRBJ2-1; D not certain. The CDR3 extends over 10 amino acids. Germline CDR1 and CDR2: SQVTM and ANQGSEA. This chain's CDR3 is CSVELRSSNF. The DNA for the CDR3 is TGCAGCGTTGAACTAAGATCTTCCAATTTC.

With regard to this clonotype: A read error may explain this, as a much larger clone is one base away. The DNA of the CDR3 is TGCGCCAGCAGCAAAGGGACTAGCGCGTCCTACGAGCAGTACTTC. Translating gives CASSKGTSASYEQYF. This chain links TRBV5-1 with TRBJ2-7, with 10 bases aligning to TRBD2. CDR1 is SGHRS and CDR2 is YFSETQ in the germline V gene. V dropped 4 bases and J dropped 1; count of bases not matched to a gene: 5. The CDR3 is made up of 15 amino acids.

There are many counts of this clonotype. CDR3 loop: CASSGPGDEQFF. CDR3 nucleotides: TGTGCCAGCAGCGGCCCGGGGGATGAGCAGTTCTTC. The V call is TRBV7-3, the J call TRBJ2-1, with TRBD2 as a possible D gene (6 bases). Germline CDR1 and CDR2: SGHTA and FQGTGA. This CDR3 contains 12 residues. The V and J ends lost 5 bases and 8 bases respectively, with 10 bases between them. Variable domain in full (rest from reference TRBV7-3 and TRBJ2-1): GAGVSQTPSNKVTEKGKYVELRCDPISGHTALYWYRQSLGQGPEFLIYFQGTGAADDSGLPNDRFFAVRPEGSVSTLKIQRTERGDSAVYLCASSGPGDEQFFGPGTRLTVL.

About this clonotype: With a much larger clone just one base away, this may be a read error. CDR3 DNA sequence: TGCAGTGCTGAGGGAGGGAGAACAGATACGCGGTATTTT. Encoded protein: CSAEGGRTDTRYF. The chain combines TRBV20-1 with TRBJ2-3; 7 nucleotides match TRBD2. The CDR3 is 13 residues long. From germline, CDR1 is DFQATT and CDR2 SNEGSKA (reference sequence).

This clonotype was found many times. The chain is built from TRBV5-1 and TRBJ1-1, with TRBD1 matching over 7 bases. Losses at the gene ends were 1 base for V and 5 bases for J; bases not matched to a gene: 2. CDR3 length: 13 residues. Germline V gene lookup returns CDR1 SGHRS and CDR2 YFSETQ. The CDR3 nucleotides are TGCGCCAGCAGCTTGAGGGGGCGGACTGAAGCTTTCTTT. Its translation is CASSLRGRTEAFF.

This clonotype has a handful of counts. The J gene is TRBJ1-6, the V gene TRBV25-1, with D hard to call. V was pared by 7 bases and J by 10 bases, with 14 bases between. The CDR3 has 13 amino acids. Germline-derived CDR1 and CDR2 are MGHDK and SYGVNS. In nucleotides, the CDR3 is TGTGCCAGCAATCAAGACGCGCGGTCACCCCTCCACTTT. This sequence encodes CASNQDARSPLHF. The variable domain in full, completed from reference TRBV25-1 and TRBJ1-6, reads EADIYQTPRYLVIGTGKKITLECSQTMGHDKMYWYQQDPGMELHLIHYSYGVNSTEKGDLSSESTVSRIRTEHFPLTLESARPSHTSQYLCASNQDARSPLHFGNGTRLTVT.

The CDR3 region is CSARGVQRKEDEQYF. The CDR3 coding sequence is TGCAGTGCTAGAGGGGTCCAGCGGAAGGAGGACGAGCAGTACTTC. The chain uses TRBV20-1 and TRBJ2-7; tentative D call: TRBD2 (5 bases). The CDR3 has 15 amino acids. Germline assignment: CDR1 DFQATT and CDR2 SNEGSKA (reference sequence). V lost 1 base, J lost 5 bases, and 18 bases lay in between.

This clonotype came up a few times. The chain combines TRBV15 with TRBJ2-1, with 7 nucleotides matching TRBD2. The CDR3 is made up of 15 amino acids. Germline V CDR1 and CDR2: LNHNV, YYDKDF (reference sequence). J lost 0 bases, V lost 5 bases, and 4 bases had no gene match. CDR3 loop: CATSRTSASYNEQFF. CDR3 DNA sequence: TGTGCCACCAGCCGTACTAGCGCCTCCTACAATGAGCAGTTCTTC.

The chain combines TRBV6-1 with TRBJ1-1; no clear D gene. Germline CDR1 and CDR2: MNHNS and SASEGT. This CDR3 is 17 amino acids long. Deletions cut 5 bases from V and 0 bases from J, with 19 bases between. CDR3 loop: CASSRTEIVNMNTEAFF. CDR3 coding DNA: TGTGCCAGCAGTCGTACAGAGATAGTAAACATGAACACTGAAGCTTTCTTT.

At least ten counts were recorded for this clonotype. The chain combines TRBV4-2 with TRBJ2-7; 8 positions agree with TRBD2. This CDR3 has 18 amino acids. Germline values: CDR1 LGHNA, CDR2 YNFKEQ. V shed 1 base and J 0 bases; nucleotides not matched to a gene: 11. The CDR3 here is CASSQGPGGGADSYEQYF. In DNA form, the CDR3 reads TGTGCCAGCAGCCAAGGGCCGGGGGGGGGAGCGGACTCCTACGAGCAGTACTTC.

Concerning this clonotype: Its ends do not fully match the called genes, so a read error is possible. This chain joins TRBV5-1 and TRBJ2-3; D may be TRBD1 or TRBD2 (5 bases each). The length of the CDR3 is 15 residues. From germline, CDR1 is SGHRS and CDR2 YFSETQ. The CDR3 bases are TGCGCCAGCAGCGCCTCCGACAGTAGCGCAGATGCGCAGTATTTT. It yields the protein CASSASDSSADAQYF. Full variable domain (outside the CDR3, taken from reference TRBV5-1 and TRBJ2-3): KAGVTQTPRYLIKTRGQQVTLSCSPISGHRSVSWYQQTPGQGLQFLFEYFSETQRNKGNFPGRFSGRQFSNSRSEMNVSTLELGDSALYLCASSASDSSADAQYFGPGTRLTVL.

As for this clonotype: A much larger clone lies a single base off, so this may be a read error. This chain links TRBV11-2 with TRBJ1-1; D gene unclear. The germline gives CDR1 SGHAT, CDR2 FQNNGV. The CDR3 has 13 residues. This CDR3 is CASGFTENTEAFF. CDR3 nucleotides: TGTGCCAGCGGCTTCACAGAGAACACTGAAGCTTTCTTT.

This chain joins TRBV4-1 and TRBJ1-4; D gene ambiguous. V lost 0 bases, J lost 10 bases, and 12 bases lay in between. CDR3 size: 14 residues. Germline V gene sequence: CDR1 MGHRA, CDR2 YSYEKL. CDR3 protein: CASSQERQTLKLFF. Here the CDR3 DNA reads TGCGCCAGCAGCCAAGAGCGGCAGACCCTAAAACTGTTTTTT.

The sample holds many counts of this clonotype. The rearrangement joins TRBV7-2 to TRBJ1-1; D is unclear. The germline V gene encodes CDR1 SGHTA and CDR2 FQGNSA. This CDR3 is built from 12 residues. V was shortened by 5 bases and J by 8 bases, with 12 bases between the two germline ends. The CDR3 nucleotides are TGTGCCAGCAGCCAGGCCGGAGAAGAAGCTTTCTTT. Translating gives CASSQAGEEAFF. The full variable domain, its missing parts supplied by reference TRBV7-2 and TRBJ1-1, is GAGVSQSPSNKVTEKGKDVELRCDPISGHTALYWYRQSLGQGLEFLIYFQGNSAPDKSGLPSDRFSAERTGGSVSTLTIQRTQQEDSAVYLCASSQAGEEAFFGQGTRLTVV.

This clonotype was seen at least ten times. The rearrangement links TRBV7-2 to TRBJ2-3, with TRBD2 as a possible D gene (6 bases). This CDR3 spans 16 amino acids. Germline V CDR1 and CDR2: SGHTA, FQGNSA. The ends were cut back, 4 bases at V and 2 bases at J, with 16 bases in the middle. In DNA, the CDR3 is TGTGCCAGCAGCTACACTAGCAGACCCTCCACAGATACGCAGTATTTT. Translating it yields CASSYTSRPSTDTQYF.

This clonotype was counted many times. This chain joins TRBV20-1 and TRBJ1-1; 7 bases map to TRBD1. This CDR3 spans 14 amino acids. Germline V gene data show CDR1 as DFQATT and CDR2 as SNEGSKA (reference sequence). V dropped 4 bases and J dropped 8; count of bases not matched to a gene: 13. CDR3: CSATRQAGGEEAFF. In DNA, the CDR3 is TGCAGTGCTACCCGACAGGCAGGGGGGGAGGAAGCTTTCTTT.

The chain is built from TRBV18 and TRBJ2-1; 11 bases are shared with TRBD2. The germline CDR1 and CDR2 sequences are KGHSH and LQKENI. V shed 3 bases, J shed 6 bases, and the junction held 4 bases outside the gene matches. This CDR3 is 15 amino acids long. In DNA form, the CDR3 reads TGTGCCAGCTCACCGGGTAGCGGGAGGGTCAATGAGCAGTTCTTC. Protein product: CASSPGSGRVNEQFF.

This clonotype was seen at least ten times. The chain recombines TRBV24-1 with TRBJ2-7; the D call may be TRBD1 or TRBD2 (6 bases each). V shed 11 bases and J shed 2 bases, with 15 bases lying between them. Germline V gene lookup returns CDR1 KGHDR and CDR2 SFDVKD. There are 13 residues in the CDR3. CDR3 sequence (DNA): TGTGCCATGACGGGGGCAGGGCCCTACGAGCAGTACTTC. Its protein is CAMTGAGPYEQYF.

Points on this clonotype: A much more abundant neighbour one base away suggests this may be a read error. This CDR3 reads CASSLVPKDADTQYF. CDR3 DNA: TGCGCCAGCAGCTTGGTCCCCAAGGACGCAGATACGCAGTATTTT. The chain recombines TRBV5-1 with TRBJ2-3, with D unresolved. Germline CDR1 reads SGHRS; CDR2 reads YFSETQ. Trimming pared 0 bases from V and 4 bases from J, leaving 12 bases between. This CDR3 spans 15 amino acids.

As concerns this clonotype: This clone may be a read error of a much larger clone one base away. The rearrangement uses TRBV30 and TRBJ2-1; unclear D gene. Germline CDR1 reads GTSNPN; CDR2 reads SVGIG (reference sequence). The CDR3 has 10 residues. DNA for the CDR3: TGTGCCTGGAGCCACAATGAGCAGTCCTTC. Translated, it gives CAWSHNEQSF.